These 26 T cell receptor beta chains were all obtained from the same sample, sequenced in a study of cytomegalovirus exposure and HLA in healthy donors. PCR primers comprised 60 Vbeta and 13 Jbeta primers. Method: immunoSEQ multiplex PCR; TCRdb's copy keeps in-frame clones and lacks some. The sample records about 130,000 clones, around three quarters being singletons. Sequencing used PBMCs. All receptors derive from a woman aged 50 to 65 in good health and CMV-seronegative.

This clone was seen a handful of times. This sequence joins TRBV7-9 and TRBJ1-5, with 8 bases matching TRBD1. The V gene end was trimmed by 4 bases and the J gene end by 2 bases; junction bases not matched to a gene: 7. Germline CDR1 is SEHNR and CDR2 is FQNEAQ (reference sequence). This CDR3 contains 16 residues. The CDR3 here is CASSSLDREGNQPQHF. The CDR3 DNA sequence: TGTGCCAGCAGCTCCTTGGACAGGGAGGGCAATCAGCCCCAGCATTTT.

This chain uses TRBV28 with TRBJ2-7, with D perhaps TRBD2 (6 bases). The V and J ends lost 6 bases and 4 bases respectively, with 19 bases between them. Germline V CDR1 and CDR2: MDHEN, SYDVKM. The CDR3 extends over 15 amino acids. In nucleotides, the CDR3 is TGTGCCAGCAGCCCATTGTTCGGCGGGAATTACGAGCAGTACTTC. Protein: CASSPLFGGNYEQYF.

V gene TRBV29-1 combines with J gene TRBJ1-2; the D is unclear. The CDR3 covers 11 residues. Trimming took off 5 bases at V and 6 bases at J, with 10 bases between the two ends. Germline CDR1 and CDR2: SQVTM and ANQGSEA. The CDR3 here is CSVFEGNGYTF. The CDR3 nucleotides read TGCAGCGTTTTCGAGGGTAATGGCTACACCTTC.

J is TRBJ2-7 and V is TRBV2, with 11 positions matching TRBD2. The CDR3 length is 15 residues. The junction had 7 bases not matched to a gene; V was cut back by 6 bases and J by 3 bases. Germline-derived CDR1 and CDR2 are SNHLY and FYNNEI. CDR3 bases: TGTGCCAGCAGAACGGGACTAGCGGAAAACTACGAGCAGTACTTC. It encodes CASRTGLAENYEQYF. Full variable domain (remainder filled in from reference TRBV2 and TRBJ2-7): EPEVTQTPSHQVTQMGQEVILRCVPISNHLYFYWYRQILGQKVEFLVSFYNNEISEKSEIFDDQFSVERPDGSNFTLKIRSTKLEDSAMYFCASRTGLAENYEQYFGPGTRLTVT.

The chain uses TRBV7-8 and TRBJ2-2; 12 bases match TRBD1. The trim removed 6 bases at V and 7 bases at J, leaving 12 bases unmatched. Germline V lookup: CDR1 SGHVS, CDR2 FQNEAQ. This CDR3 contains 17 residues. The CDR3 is CASRNFGTGGAGGELFF. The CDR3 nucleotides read TGTGCCAGCAGAAATTTCGGGACAGGGGGCGCCGGCGGGGAGCTGTTTTTT.

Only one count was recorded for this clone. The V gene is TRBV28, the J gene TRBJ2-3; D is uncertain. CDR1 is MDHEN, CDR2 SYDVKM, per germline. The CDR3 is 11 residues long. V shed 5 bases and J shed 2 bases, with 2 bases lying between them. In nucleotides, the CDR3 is TGTGCCAGCAGTCACACAGATACGCAGTATTTT. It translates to CASSHTDTQYF.

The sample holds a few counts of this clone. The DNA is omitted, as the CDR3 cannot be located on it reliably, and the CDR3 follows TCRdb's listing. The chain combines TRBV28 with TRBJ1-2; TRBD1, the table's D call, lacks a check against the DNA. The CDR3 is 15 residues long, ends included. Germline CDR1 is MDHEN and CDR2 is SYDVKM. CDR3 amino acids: CASSSSTGGEYGYTF.

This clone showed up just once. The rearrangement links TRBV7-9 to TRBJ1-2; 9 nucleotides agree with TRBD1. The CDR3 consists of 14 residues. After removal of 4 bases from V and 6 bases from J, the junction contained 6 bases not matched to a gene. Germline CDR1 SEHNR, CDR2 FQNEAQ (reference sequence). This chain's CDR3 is CASSWNTGGDGYTF. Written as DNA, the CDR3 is TGTGCCAGCAGCTGGAACACAGGGGGCGATGGCTACACCTTC.

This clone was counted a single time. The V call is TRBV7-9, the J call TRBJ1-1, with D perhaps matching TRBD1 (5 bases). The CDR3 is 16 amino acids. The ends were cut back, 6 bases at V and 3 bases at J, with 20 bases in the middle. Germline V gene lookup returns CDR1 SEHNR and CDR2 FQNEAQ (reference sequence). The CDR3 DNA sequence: TGTGCCAGCAGTTTTGGGGACGCGGGGAGGCACACTGAAGCTTTCTTT. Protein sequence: CASSFGDAGRHTEAFF.

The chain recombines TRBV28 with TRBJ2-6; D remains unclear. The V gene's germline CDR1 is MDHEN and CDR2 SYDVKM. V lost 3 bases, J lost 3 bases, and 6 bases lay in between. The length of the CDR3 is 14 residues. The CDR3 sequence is CASSFLFGANVLTF. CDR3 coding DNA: TGTGCCAGCAGTTTTCTGTTTGGGGCCAACGTCCTGACTTTC. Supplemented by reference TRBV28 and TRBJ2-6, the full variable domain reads DVKVTQSSRYLVKRTGEKVFLECVQDMDHENMFWYRQDPGLGLRLIYFSYDVKMKEKGDIPEGYSVSREKKERFSLILESASTNQTSMYLCASSFLFGANVLTFGAGSRLTVL.

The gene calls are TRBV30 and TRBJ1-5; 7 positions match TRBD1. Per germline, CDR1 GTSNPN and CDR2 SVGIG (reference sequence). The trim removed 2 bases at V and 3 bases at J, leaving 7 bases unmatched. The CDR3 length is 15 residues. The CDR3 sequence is CAWSYPGGSNQPQHF. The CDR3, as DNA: TGTGCCTGGAGTTACCCAGGGGGTTCCAATCAGCCCCAGCATTTT.

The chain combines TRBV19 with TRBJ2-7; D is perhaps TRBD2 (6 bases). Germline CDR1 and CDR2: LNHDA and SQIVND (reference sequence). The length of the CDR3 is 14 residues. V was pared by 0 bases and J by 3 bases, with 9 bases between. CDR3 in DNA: TGTGCCAGTAGTATAGATCTGGGGGGCTACGAGCAGTACTTC. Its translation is CASSIDLGGYEQYF.

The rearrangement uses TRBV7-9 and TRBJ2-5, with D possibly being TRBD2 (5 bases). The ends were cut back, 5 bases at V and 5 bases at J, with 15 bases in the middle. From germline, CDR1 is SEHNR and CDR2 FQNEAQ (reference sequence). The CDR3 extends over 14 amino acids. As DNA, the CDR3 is TGTGCCAGCAGCCCTAGCCCGGGGTGGGAGACCCAGTACTTC. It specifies CASSPSPGWETQYF.

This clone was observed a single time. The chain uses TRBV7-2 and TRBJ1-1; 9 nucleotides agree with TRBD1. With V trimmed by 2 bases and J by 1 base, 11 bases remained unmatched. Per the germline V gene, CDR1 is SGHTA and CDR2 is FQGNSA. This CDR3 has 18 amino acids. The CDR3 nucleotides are TGTGCCAGCAGCTTACAGCTTCTTCCGGGACAGGGGAACACTGAAGCTTTCTTT. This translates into CASSLQLLPGQGNTEAFF.

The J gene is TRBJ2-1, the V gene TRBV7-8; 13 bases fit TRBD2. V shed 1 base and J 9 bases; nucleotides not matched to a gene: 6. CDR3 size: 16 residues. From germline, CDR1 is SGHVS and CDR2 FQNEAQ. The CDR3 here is CASSLETSGRDSEQFF. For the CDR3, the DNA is TGTGCCAGCAGCTTAGAAACTAGCGGGAGGGACAGTGAGCAGTTCTTC.

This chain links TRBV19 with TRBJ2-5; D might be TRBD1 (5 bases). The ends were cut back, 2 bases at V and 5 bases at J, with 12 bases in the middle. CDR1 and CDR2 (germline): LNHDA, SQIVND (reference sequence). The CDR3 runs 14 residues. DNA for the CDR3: TGTGCCAGTAGTATAATGGCAGGGCGGGAGACCCAGTACTTC. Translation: CASSIMAGRETQYF.

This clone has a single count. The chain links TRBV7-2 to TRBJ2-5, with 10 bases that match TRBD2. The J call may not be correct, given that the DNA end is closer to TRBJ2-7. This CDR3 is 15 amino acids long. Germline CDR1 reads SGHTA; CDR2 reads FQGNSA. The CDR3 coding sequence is TGTGCCAGCAGCACTCAAGCGGGAGGGGTCTACGAGCAGTACTTC. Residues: CASSTQAGGVYEQYF.

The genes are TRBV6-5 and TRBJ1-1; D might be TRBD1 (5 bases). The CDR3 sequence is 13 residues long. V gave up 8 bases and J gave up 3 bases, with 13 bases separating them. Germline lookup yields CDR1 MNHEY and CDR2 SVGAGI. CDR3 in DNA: TGTGCCAGCTTCAGGGATCTGGACACTGAAGCTTTCTTT. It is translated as CASFRDLDTEAFF.

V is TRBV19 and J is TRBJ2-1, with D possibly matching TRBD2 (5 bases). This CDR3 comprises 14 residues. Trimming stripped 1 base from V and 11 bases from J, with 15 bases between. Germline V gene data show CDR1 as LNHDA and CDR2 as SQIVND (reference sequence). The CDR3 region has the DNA TGTGCCAGTAGTATAGCCACTGGGAGCCCCAAGCAGTTCTTC. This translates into CASSIATGSPKQFF.

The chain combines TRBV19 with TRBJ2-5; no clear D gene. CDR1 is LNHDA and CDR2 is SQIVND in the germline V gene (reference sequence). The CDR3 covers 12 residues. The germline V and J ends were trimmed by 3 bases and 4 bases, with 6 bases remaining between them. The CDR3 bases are TGTGCCAGTAGTATGATCGGAGAGACCCAGTACTTC. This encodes CASSMIGETQYF.

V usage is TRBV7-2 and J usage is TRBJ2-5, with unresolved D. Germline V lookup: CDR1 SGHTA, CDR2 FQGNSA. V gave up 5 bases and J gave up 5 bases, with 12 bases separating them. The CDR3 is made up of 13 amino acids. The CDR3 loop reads CASSPELRETQYF. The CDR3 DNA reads TGTGCCAGCAGCCCGGAGCTTCGGGAGACCCAGTACTTC.

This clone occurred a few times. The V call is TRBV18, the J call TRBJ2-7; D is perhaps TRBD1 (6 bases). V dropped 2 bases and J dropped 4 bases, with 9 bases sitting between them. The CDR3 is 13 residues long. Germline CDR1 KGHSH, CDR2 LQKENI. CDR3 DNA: TGTGCCAGCTCACCAAGCGGACAGTACGAGCAGTACTTC. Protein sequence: CASSPSGQYEQYF.

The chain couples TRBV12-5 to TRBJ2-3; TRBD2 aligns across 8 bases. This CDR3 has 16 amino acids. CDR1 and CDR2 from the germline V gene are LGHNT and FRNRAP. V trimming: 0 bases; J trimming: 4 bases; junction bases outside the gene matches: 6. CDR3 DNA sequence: TGTGCTAGTGGTTTGGTTACTAGCGGAAGCGCAGATACGCAGTATTTT. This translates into CASGLVTSGSADTQYF.

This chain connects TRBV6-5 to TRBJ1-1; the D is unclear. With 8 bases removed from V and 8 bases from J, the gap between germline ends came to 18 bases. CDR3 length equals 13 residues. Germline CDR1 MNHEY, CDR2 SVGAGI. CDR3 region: CASRSQDRKEAFF. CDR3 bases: TGTGCCAGCCGTTCCCAGGATAGGAAGGAAGCTTTCTTT.

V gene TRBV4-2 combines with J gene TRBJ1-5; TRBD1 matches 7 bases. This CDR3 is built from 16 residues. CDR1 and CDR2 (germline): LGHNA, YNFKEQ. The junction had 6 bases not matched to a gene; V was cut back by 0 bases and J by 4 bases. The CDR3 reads CASSQELGGRNQPQHF. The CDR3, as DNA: TGTGCCAGCAGCCAAGAGCTAGGGGGCCGAAATCAGCCCCAGCATTTT.

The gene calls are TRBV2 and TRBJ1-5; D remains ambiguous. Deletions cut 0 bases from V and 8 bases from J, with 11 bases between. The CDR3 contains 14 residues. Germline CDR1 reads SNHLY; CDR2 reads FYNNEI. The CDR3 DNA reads TGTGCCAGCAGTGAAGCGACATCCACAAAGCCCCAGCATTTT. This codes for CASSEATSTKPQHF.